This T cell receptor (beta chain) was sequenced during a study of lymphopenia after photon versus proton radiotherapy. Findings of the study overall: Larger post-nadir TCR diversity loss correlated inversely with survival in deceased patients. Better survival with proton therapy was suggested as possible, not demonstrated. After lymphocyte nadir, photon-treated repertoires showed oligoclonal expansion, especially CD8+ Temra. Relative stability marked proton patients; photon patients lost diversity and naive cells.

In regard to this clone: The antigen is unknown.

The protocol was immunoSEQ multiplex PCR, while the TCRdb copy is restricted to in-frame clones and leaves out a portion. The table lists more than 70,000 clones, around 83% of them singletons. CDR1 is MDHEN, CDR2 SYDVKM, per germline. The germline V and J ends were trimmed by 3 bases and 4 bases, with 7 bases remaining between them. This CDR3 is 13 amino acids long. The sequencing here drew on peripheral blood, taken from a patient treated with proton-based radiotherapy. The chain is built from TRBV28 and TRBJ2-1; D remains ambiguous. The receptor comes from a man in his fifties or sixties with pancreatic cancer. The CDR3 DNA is TGTGCCAGCAGTTTCGACAATTACAATGAGCAGTTCTTC. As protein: CASSFDNYNEQFF.